This T cell receptor beta chain was documented in a study of T cell responses to AZD1222 COVID-19 vaccine. The repertoire was sequenced with immunoSEQ multiplex PCR; TCRdb's copy has only in-frame clones and lacks some. The sample has 120,000 or so clones; approximately 82% are singletons. Pooling was applied to second doses at about 4 or about 12 weeks. Trimming took 5 bases from V and 7 from J; bases not matched to a gene: 9. From germline, CDR1 is SGHRS and CDR2 YFSETQ. The CDR3 extends over 15 amino acids. This chain connects TRBV5-1 to TRBJ2-7, with 13 nucleotides matching TRBD2. The source of this sequence is an adult who received the AZD1222 COVID-19 vaccine. The material sequenced was peripheral blood, taken 28 days after the second AZD1222 dose. Here the CDR3 reads CASRLSGLAGREQYF. The CDR3 DNA reads as TGCGCCAGCAGACTGTCGGGACTAGCGGGGAGAGAGCAGTACTTC.